The rows below give T cell receptor beta chains drawn from one sample of a study of blood T cell repertoires in COVID-19. Libraries were prepared by immunoSEQ multiplex PCR; TCRdb keeps only in-frame clonotypes and omits some of them. The table has some 160,000 clones, about 86% seen once. The sample taken for sequencing was peripheral blood. These TCRs come from a man between 65 and 79 years old with active or convalescent COVID-19. The CDR3 runs from the conserved cysteine through the conserved F or W. The order of the fields is V gene, clone size, J gene, D gene, CDR3 protein, CDR3 DNA. A D gene is named only where the DNA matches it firmly. Size is omitted from some rows. Given values are once, few, many or a class for expanded clones.

TRBV5-6,.,TRBJ1-1,TRBD1,CASSLVAGQGHTEAFF,TGTGCCAGCAGCTTGGTGGCGGGACAGGGCCACACTGAAGCTTTCTTT
TRBV2,.,TRBJ1-2,.,CASSEAESYGYTF,TGTGCCAGCAGTGAAGCTGAGTCCTATGGCTACACCTTC
TRBV19,.,TRBJ2-7,TRBD2,CASSPSGRGSYEQYF,TGTGCCAGTAGTCCAAGCGGGAGGGGTTCCTACGAGCAGTACTTC
TRBV3-1/TRBV3-2,few,TRBJ2-7,TRBD2,CASTRTSGPYEQYF,TGTGCCAGCACCAGGACTAGCGGTCCCTACGAGCAGTACTTC
TRBV7-2,.,TRBJ2-7,.,CASSPAGGGLSYEQYF,TGTGCCAGCAGCCCTGCTGGAGGTGGCCTGTCCTACGAGCAGTACTTC
TRBV3-1/TRBV3-2,.,TRBJ2-1,TRBD1,CASSHGDRAYNEQFF,TGTGCCAGCAGCCACGGGGACAGGGCTTACAATGAGCAGTTCTTC
TRBV19,.,TRBJ1-6,TRBD1,CASSGWDRNSPLHF,TGTGCCAGTAGTGGATGGGACAGGAATTCACCCCTCCACTTT
TRBV5-1,.,TRBJ1-3,TRBD1,CASSFGQGLGNTIYF,TGCGCCAGCAGCTTTGGACAGGGCTTGGGGAACACCATATATTTT
TRBV5-1,.,TRBJ2-3,TRBD2,CASSLTSGGSRTDTQYF,TGCGCCAGCAGCTTGACTAGCGGGGGGTCCCGCACAGATACGCAGTATTTT
TRBV24-1,.,TRBJ2-7,TRBD1,CATSDKRDRRYEQYF,TGTGCCACCAGTGATAAACGGGACAGGAGGTACGAGCAGTACTTC
TRBV19,once,TRBJ1-5,.,CASNWRVANQPQHF,TGTGCCAGTAATTGGAGAGTTGCCAATCAGCCCCAGCATTTT
TRBV18,.,TRBJ1-2,.,CASSHPPTYGYTF,TGTGCCAGCTCCCACCCTCCGACATATGGCTACACCTTC
TRBV6-5,.,TRBJ1-4,.,CASRLGGNEKLFF,TGTGCCAGCAGGCTCGGGGGTAATGAAAAACTGTTTTTT
TRBV11-3,.,TRBJ1-1,TRBD1,CASSSGQGENTEAFF,TGTGCCAGCAGCTCCGGGCAGGGGGAGAACACTGAAGCTTTCTTT
TRBV7-9,.,TRBJ1-2,TRBD1,CASSARSTGGRYYGYTF,TGTGCCAGCAGCGCCAGATCAACAGGGGGCCGGTACTATGGCTACACCTTC
TRBV6-2/TRBV6-3,.,TRBJ2-7,TRBD1,CASSVDRDHEQYF,TGTGCCAGCAGTGTTGACAGGGACCACGAGCAGTACTTC
TRBV18,.,TRBJ1-3,.,CASSPFGGKGNTIYF,TGTGCCAGCTCACCCTTCGGAGGCAAAGGAAACACCATATATTTT
TRBV30,once,TRBJ1-6,.,CACPTRGGSYNSPLHF,TGTGCCTGTCCGACCCGCGGGGGCTCCTATAATTCACCCCTCCACTTT
TRBV10-3,.,TRBJ2-5,.,CAISDVQETQYF,TGTGCCATCAGTGACGTCCAAGAGACCCAGTACTTC
TRBV10-3,once,TRBJ1-4,.,CAISFAGQPTNEKLFF,TGTGCCATCAGTTTCGCTGGACAGCCAACTAATGAAAAACTGTTTTTT
TRBV27,.,TRBJ2-1,TRBD1,CASRGGQGIPSSEQFF,TGTGCCAGCAGGGGGGGACAGGGGATCCCCTCATCTGAGCAGTTCTTC
TRBV7-9,many,TRBJ1-4,TRBD1,CASSLTTGGRGLFF,TGTGCCAGCAGCTTAACGACAGGGGGTCGAGGACTGTTTTTT
TRBV6-5,.,TRBJ2-7,.,CASSYSVQVSYEQYF,TGTGCCAGCAGTTATTCCGTCCAGGTCTCCTACGAGCAGTACTTC
TRBV23-1,.,TRBJ1-4,.,CASTPFLPGYGLATNEKLFF,TGCGCCAGCACCCCATTCCTCCCAGGGTACGGCCTTGCAACTAATGAAAAACTGTTTTTT
TRBV7-9,.,TRBJ1-5,.,CASSLVGQDSIQHF,TGTGCCAGCAGCTTAGTCGGCCAGGACAGCATCCAGCATTTT
TRBV6-5,once,TRBJ2-2,.,CASSLQRTGELFF,TGTGCCAGCAGCCTCCAGCGGACCGGGGAGCTGTTTTTT
TRBV15,.,TRBJ1-2,.,CATSRAPVGAGSGGYTF,TGTGCCACCAGCAGAGCCCCTGTGGGGGCCGGGTCGGGTGGCTACACCTTC
TRBV5-6,.,TRBJ1-4,.,CASSFGTTEKLFF,TGTGCCAGCAGCTTCGGGACAACAGAAAAACTGTTTTTT
TRBV28,.,TRBJ2-3,TRBD2,CASSLQLAGGPGDTQYF,TGTGCCAGCAGTTTACAACTAGCGGGAGGGCCGGGTGATACGCAGTATTTT
TRBV7-3,.,TRBJ1-1,TRBD1,CASSLGQGHTEAFF,TGTGCCAGCAGCTTGGGACAGGGACACACTGAAGCTTTCTTT
TRBV28,.,TRBJ1-1,.,CASAPGQGYTEAFF,TGTGCCAGCGCCCCCGGGCAGGGTTACACTGAAGCTTTCTTT
TRBV9,.,TRBJ2-3,.,CASSKDLQQGTQYF,TGTGCCAGCAGCAAGGATCTCCAGCAGGGTACGCAGTATTTT
TRBV7-2,.,TRBJ2-5,TRBD1,CASSGTGGGETQYF,TGTGCCAGCAGCGGGACAGGGGGCGGTGAGACCCAGTACTTC
TRBV18,once,TRBJ2-3,.,CASSVGSFGNTQYF,TGTGCCAGCTCAGTCGGATCATTCGGGAATACGCAGTATTTT
TRBV19,.,TRBJ2-3,.,CASSPTPRDSATQYF,TGTGCCAGTAGTCCCACTCCCCGGGACTCCGCTACGCAGTATTTT
TRBV24-1,.,TRBJ1-2,TRBD1,CATSEHTPGQGDGYTF,TGTGCCACCAGTGAACACACCCCGGGACAGGGTGATGGCTACACCTTC
TRBV19,.,TRBJ2-2,.,CASTAPWTGRGELFF,TGTGCCAGTACTGCCCCTTGGACTGGGAGAGGGGAGCTGTTTTTT
TRBV6-6,.,TRBJ1-3,.,CASSYSGRSSGNTIYF,TGTGCCAGCAGTTACTCGGGGAGAAGCTCTGGAAACACCATATATTTT
TRBV10-2,.,TRBJ1-5,TRBD1,CASSDQRQGGLGQPQHF,TGCGCCAGCAGTGATCAACGACAGGGCGGTTTGGGTCAGCCCCAGCATTTT
TRBV7-2,.,TRBJ1-5,.,CASSLALGGNQPQHF,TGTGCCAGCAGCTTAGCGTTGGGCGGCAATCAGCCCCAGCATTTT
TRBV7-2,.,TRBJ2-5,TRBD2,CASSIGTSEVTQYF,TGTGCCAGCAGCATCGGGACTAGCGAGGTGACCCAGTACTTC
TRBV9,.,TRBJ2-3,.,CASSYTDTQYF,TGTGCCAGCTCCTACACAGATACGCAGTATTTT
TRBV11-3,once,TRBJ2-1,TRBD1,CASSLGGTEDNEQFF,TGTGCCAGCAGCTTAGGGGGGACAGAAGACAATGAGCAGTTCTTC
TRBV6-2/TRBV6-3,.,TRBJ1-4,.,CASSYSLWRRGGNEKLFF,TGTGCCAGCAGTTACTCGTTGTGGCGGAGGGGCGGTAATGAAAAACTGTTTTTT
TRBV30,few,TRBJ2-7,.,CAWRSDSWKKEQYF,TGTGCCTGGAGGTCAGACTCGTGGAAGAAGGAGCAGTACTTC
TRBV18,.,TRBJ1-6,.,CASSNRWQDNSPLHF,TGTGCCAGCTCAAATCGCTGGCAGGATAATTCACCCCTCCACTTT
TRBV28,.,TRBJ1-1,.,CASSLTPPRGGEAFF,TGTGCCAGCAGTTTAACCCCTCCCCGAGGAGGTGAAGCTTTCTTT
TRBV2,.,TRBJ2-5,.,CASTRGGEETQYF,TGTGCCAGCACCAGGGGTGGGGAAGAGACCCAGTACTTC
TRBV19,once,TRBJ2-3,TRBD1,CASSGGTGGPDTQYF,TGTGCCAGTAGTGGGGGGACAGGGGGCCCAGATACGCAGTATTTT
TRBV27,.,TRBJ2-7,.,CASTTSSLRPYHEQYF,TGTGCCAGCACAACCTCGAGTCTCCGTCCCTACCACGAGCAGTACTTC